These 20 T cell receptor beta chains originate from one sample sequenced in a study of a mutant IDH1 vaccine in newly diagnosed glioma. Indicated time point: week 35, safety follow-up. Each vaccine dose was 300 ug of mutant IDH1 20-mer peptide, with topical imiquimod. Sequencing used immunoSEQ multiplex PCR; TCRdb keeps in-frame clones, though not all of them. The sample lists about 56,000 clones, approximately 87% occurring once. Antigen specificity for these receptors is unknown. The sequenced sample was PBMCs, obtained from a glioma patient whose treatment included an IDH1 peptide vaccine. These TCRs come from a man in his forties with glioma.

The CDR3 DNA follows: TGCGCCAGCAGCTGGACTAGCGGGAGTGCTGAGACCCAGTACTTC. Encoded protein: CASSWTSGSAETQYF. The chain is built from TRBV5-1 and TRBJ2-5; 13 bases align to TRBD2. The germline V gene encodes CDR1 SGHRS and CDR2 YFSETQ. V lost 3 bases to trimming and J lost 5 bases; unmatched junction nucleotides: 4. This CDR3 has 15 residues.

The V and J genes are TRBV6-5 and TRBJ1-3; D is ambiguous. Germline CDR1 is MNHEY and CDR2 is SVGAGI. The CDR3 totals 16 residues. V was trimmed by 0 bases and J by 2 bases, leaving 11 bases between them. The CDR3 DNA follows: TGTGCCAGCAGTTACTCTTACGTCGGGACTGGAAACACCATATATTTT. Protein: CASSYSYVGTGNTIYF.

In this sample, this clone turned up once. The CDR3 loop reads CASNTDRAGNTGELFF. The CDR3 DNA reads as TGTGCCAGCAACACAGACCGGGCAGGGAACACCGGGGAGCTGTTTTTT. The rearrangement joins TRBV7-8 to TRBJ2-2; D is unclear. Trimming stripped 7 bases from V and 1 base from J, with 16 bases between. This CDR3 is 16 amino acids long. Looked up from germline, CDR1 is SGHVS and CDR2 is FQNEAQ.

V usage is TRBV10-2 and J usage is TRBJ2-5; a weak D match, TRBD2 (6 bases). Trimming stripped 3 bases from V and 7 bases from J, with 12 bases between. CDR3 size: 13 residues. The germline CDR1 and CDR2 sequences are WSHSY and SAAADI. This CDR3 reads CASSEPGESTQYF. The CDR3 nucleotides are TGCGCCAGCAGTGAACCGGGAGAGTCGACCCAGTACTTC.

The chain joins TRBV10-1 to TRBJ2-3; D is perhaps TRBD1 or TRBD2 (5 bases each). CDR3 length: 11 residues. The germline gives CDR1 WNHNN, CDR2 SYGVQD (reference sequence). V gave up 9 bases and J gave up 10 bases, with 14 bases separating them. This CDR3 reads CARGPLEPQYF. In DNA form, the CDR3 reads TGCGCCAGGGGACCCCTAGAACCGCAGTATTTT.

V gene TRBV5-1 combines with J gene TRBJ2-7, with D hard to call. Trimming pared 0 bases from V and 2 bases from J, leaving 6 bases between. Germline V gene lookup returns CDR1 SGHRS and CDR2 YFSETQ. This CDR3 has 13 amino acids. In nucleotides, the CDR3 is TGCGCCAGCAGCTTGGGCAGAACCTACGAGCAGTACTTC. Residues: CASSLGRTYEQYF.

The V and J genes are TRBV2 and TRBJ1-5; no firm D call. V was trimmed by 3 bases and J by 8 bases, leaving 11 bases between them. The CDR3 is 13 amino acids. CDR1 and CDR2 from the germline V gene are SNHLY and FYNNEI. CDR3 protein: CASSDRGIEPQHF. CDR3 DNA sequence: TGTGCCAGCAGTGACCGGGGAATCGAGCCCCAGCATTTT.

This chain links TRBV14 with TRBJ1-4; D gene uncertain. The V and J ends lost 3 bases and 8 bases respectively, with 10 bases between them. The germline CDR1 and CDR2 sequences are SGHDN and FVKESK. CDR3 length: 13 residues. Written as DNA, the CDR3 is TGTGCCAGCAGCCAGTTTCAACGCGAAAAACTGTTTTTT. It codes for CASSQFQREKLFF.

V usage is TRBV4-3 and J usage is TRBJ1-4; D possibly corresponds to TRBD1 (6 bases). The CDR3 sequence is 15 residues long. V lost 3 bases to trimming and J lost 5 bases, with 13 bases between them. Germline V gives CDR1 LGHNA, CDR2 YSLEER. The CDR3 sequence is CASSHSTGTNEKLFF. CDR3 DNA: TGCGCCAGCAGCCACTCAACAGGGACGAATGAAAAACTGTTTTTT.

The rearrangement joins TRBV19 to TRBJ1-5; 9 nucleotides line up with TRBD1. V gave up 8 bases and J gave up 0 bases; unmatched junction bases: 5. Looked up from germline, CDR1 is LNHDA and CDR2 is SQIVND (reference sequence). CDR3 size: 15 residues. Here the CDR3 DNA reads TGTGCCAGTTTAATGGACAGGGGTAGCAATCAGCCCCAGCATTTT. It encodes CASLMDRGSNQPQHF.

The genes are TRBV29-1 and TRBJ1-4; D is undetermined. This CDR3 region has 13 residues. Germline CDR1 reads SQVTM; CDR2 reads ANQGSEA. V lost 7 bases and J lost 5, with 14 bases in between. CDR3 sequence reads: CSGTKAANEKLFF. The CDR3 DNA follows: TGCAGCGGAACAAAGGCTGCGAATGAAAAACTGTTTTTT.

The chain uses TRBV9 and TRBJ2-1, with TRBD2 identical over 10 bases. CDR3 length: 17 amino acids. The V gene's germline CDR1 is SGDLS and CDR2 YYNGEE. V dropped 0 bases and J dropped 0; count of bases not matched to a gene: 3. The CDR3 sequence is CASSVGIAGGSYNEQFF. In nucleotides, the CDR3 is TGTGCCAGCAGCGTAGGAATAGCGGGAGGCTCCTACAATGAGCAGTTCTTC. Full variable domain (remainder filled in from reference TRBV9 and TRBJ2-1): DSGVTQTPKHLITATGQRVTLRCSPRSGDLSVYWYQQSLDQGLQFLIQYYNGEERAKGNILERFSAQQFPDLHSELNLSSLELGDSALYFCASSVGIAGGSYNEQFFGPGTRLTVL.

The J gene is TRBJ1-1, the V gene TRBV5-1; tentative D call: TRBD1 (6 bases). The CDR3 has 16 residues. Trimming stripped 5 bases from V and 1 base from J, with 18 bases between. Germline assignment: CDR1 SGHRS and CDR2 YFSETQ. CDR3 sequence: CASRPDSLGANTEAFF. For the CDR3, the DNA is TGCGCCAGCAGACCGGACAGTCTGGGGGCGAACACTGAAGCTTTCTTT.

This clone was detected only once. The rearrangement joins TRBV5-6 to TRBJ1-1; a possible D gene is TRBD1 (6 bases). The CDR3 has 12 residues. V dropped 3 bases and J dropped 6 bases, with 9 bases sitting between them. Germline CDR1 SGHDT, CDR2 YYEEEE. CDR3 bases: TGTGCCAGCAGCTGGGGGCCGTCTGAAGCTTTCTTT. Its protein product is CASSWGPSEAFF.

This chain uses TRBV6-1 with TRBJ1-2; unclear D gene. CDR3 length: 12 amino acids. Germline V gene lookup returns CDR1 MNHNS and CDR2 SASEGT. V gave up 5 bases and J gave up 4 bases, with 8 bases separating them. The CDR3 sequence is CASSTAPYGYTF. Written as DNA, the CDR3 is TGTGCCAGCAGTACAGCCCCCTATGGCTACACCTTC.

CDR3 DNA: TGTGCCAGCTCACCACAGAGCTCCTACAATGAGCAGTTCTTC. It specifies CASSPQSSYNEQFF. This chain links TRBV18 with TRBJ2-1; D not certain. The CDR3 length is 14 residues. Germline values: CDR1 KGHSH, CDR2 LQKENI. V dropped 1 base and J dropped 0 bases, with 4 bases sitting between them.

This rearrangement joins TRBV5-1 to TRBJ2-7; 9 bases match TRBD2. The germline CDR1 and CDR2 sequences are SGHRS and YFSETQ. V dropped 7 bases and J dropped 5; count of bases not matched to a gene: 10. The CDR3 totals 14 residues. Written as DNA, the CDR3 is TGCGCCAGCTATCCCGGGACTAGCTACCACGAGCAGTACTTC. Its protein product is CASYPGTSYHEQYF.

The J gene is TRBJ1-1, the V gene TRBV28, with D maybe TRBD1 (6 bases). The germline V and J ends were trimmed by 6 bases and 1 base, with 15 bases remaining between them. The CDR3 has 15 amino acids. Germline CDR1 reads MDHEN; CDR2 reads SYDVKM. CDR3 amino acids: CASSSRGRGNTEAFF. The CDR3 bases are TGTGCCAGCAGCTCCCGGGGCAGGGGGAACACTGAAGCTTTCTTT. Looking up the rest from reference TRBV28 and TRBJ1-1 gives the full variable domain: DVKVTQSSRYLVKRTGEKVFLECVQDMDHENMFWYRQDPGLGLRLIYFSYDVKMKEKGDIPEGYSVSREKKERFSLILESASTNQTSMYLCASSSRGRGNTEAFFGQGTRLTVV.

This chain links TRBV4-2 with TRBJ2-2; 10 nucleotides line up with TRBD2. Germline CDR1 reads LGHNA; CDR2 reads YNFKEQ. Losses at the gene ends were 6 bases for V and 1 base for J; bases not matched to a gene: 2. The CDR3 loop spans 15 amino acids. CDR3 region: CASRRLAGNTGELFF. For the CDR3, the DNA is TGTGCCAGCAGGCGACTAGCGGGGAACACCGGGGAGCTGTTTTTT.

The DNA of the CDR3 is TGTGCCAGCAGTGATACAGGGGGCGTTAACACTGAAGCTTTCTTT. Translated, it gives CASSDTGGVNTEAFF. This chain connects TRBV27 to TRBJ1-1, with 9 bases fitting TRBD1. This CDR3 region has 15 residues. The germline gives CDR1 MNHEY, CDR2 SMNVEV (reference sequence). The trim removed 5 bases at V and 2 bases at J, leaving 6 bases unmatched.